This T cell receptor (beta chain) was captured in a study of blood T cell repertoires in COVID-19. Per the original methods: It was from reference gene primer amplification that nucleated cell counts were estimated. The assay was immunoSEQ multiplex PCR, and TCRdb's table has in-frame clones only and misses some. The DNA was the basis for D and trimming; V, J and clone size are from that table. This repertoire shows around 40,000 clones, 87% found once; its top ten account for approximately 4.5%. Sequencing was done on a sample of peripheral blood. This receptor was identified in a man aged 60-69 years with COVID-19, enrolled during active disease.

The DNA of the CDR3 is TGTGCCAGCAGCCCCCGGAAGGACAGGGGCGGACTCCGTGGCTACACCTTC. This translates into CASSPRKDRGGLRGYTF. This chain links TRBV7-2 with TRBJ1-2; 9 nucleotides agree with TRBD1. Germline CDR1 SGHTA, CDR2 FQGNSA. CDR3 length equals 17 residues. With V trimmed by 5 bases and J by 7 bases, 17 bases remained unmatched.